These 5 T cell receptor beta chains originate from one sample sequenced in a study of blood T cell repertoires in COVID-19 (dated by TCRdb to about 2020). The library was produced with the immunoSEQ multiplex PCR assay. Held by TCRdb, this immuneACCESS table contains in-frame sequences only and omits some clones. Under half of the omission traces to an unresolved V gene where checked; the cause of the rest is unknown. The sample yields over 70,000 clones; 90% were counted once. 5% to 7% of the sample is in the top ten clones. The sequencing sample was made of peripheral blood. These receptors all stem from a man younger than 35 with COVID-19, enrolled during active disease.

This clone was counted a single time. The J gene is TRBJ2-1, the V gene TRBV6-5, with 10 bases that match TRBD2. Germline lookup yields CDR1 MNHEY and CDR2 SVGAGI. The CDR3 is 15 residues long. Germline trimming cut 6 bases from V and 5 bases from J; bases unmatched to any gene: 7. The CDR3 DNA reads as TGTGCCAGCAGCGATATTAGCGGGAGGAACAATGAGCAGTTCTTC. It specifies CASSDISGRNNEQFF.

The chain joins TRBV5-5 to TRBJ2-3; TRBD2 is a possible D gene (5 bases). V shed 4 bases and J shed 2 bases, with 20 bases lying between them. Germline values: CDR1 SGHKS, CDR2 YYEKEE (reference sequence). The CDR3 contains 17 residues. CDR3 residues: CASSLRSVSGFTDTQYF. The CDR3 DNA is TGTGCCAGCAGCCTTCGTAGCGTCTCGGGGTTCACAGATACGCAGTATTTT. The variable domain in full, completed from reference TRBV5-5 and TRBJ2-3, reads DAGVTQSPTHLIKTRGQQVTLRCSPISGHKSVSWYQQVLGQGPQFIFQYYEKEERGRGNFPDRFSARQFPNYSSELNVNALLLGDSALYLCASSLRSVSGFTDTQYFGPGTRLTVL.

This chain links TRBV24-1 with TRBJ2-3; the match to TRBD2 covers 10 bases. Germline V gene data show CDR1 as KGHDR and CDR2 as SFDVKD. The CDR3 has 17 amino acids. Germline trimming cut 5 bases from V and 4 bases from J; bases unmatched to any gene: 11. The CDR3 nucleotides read TGTGCCACCAGTGGTCGAGAAGCGGGAGGGCCCGCAGATACGCAGTATTTT. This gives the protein CATSGREAGGPADTQYF.

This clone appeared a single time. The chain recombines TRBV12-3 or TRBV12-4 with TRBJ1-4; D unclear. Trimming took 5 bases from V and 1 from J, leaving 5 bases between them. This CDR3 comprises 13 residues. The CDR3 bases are TGTGCCAGCAGTCGGGAAACTAATGAAAAACTGTTTTTT. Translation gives CASSRETNEKLFF.

The CDR3 is CASSLTGPETQYF. The CDR3 coding sequence is TGTGCCAGCAGCCTGACAGGCCCAGAGACCCAGTACTTC. The V call is TRBV9, the J call TRBJ2-5; maybe TRBD1 (6 bases). The ends were cut back, 4 bases at V and 4 bases at J, with 11 bases in the middle. This CDR3 spans 13 amino acids. Germline V gene sequence: CDR1 SGDLS, CDR2 YYNGEE.